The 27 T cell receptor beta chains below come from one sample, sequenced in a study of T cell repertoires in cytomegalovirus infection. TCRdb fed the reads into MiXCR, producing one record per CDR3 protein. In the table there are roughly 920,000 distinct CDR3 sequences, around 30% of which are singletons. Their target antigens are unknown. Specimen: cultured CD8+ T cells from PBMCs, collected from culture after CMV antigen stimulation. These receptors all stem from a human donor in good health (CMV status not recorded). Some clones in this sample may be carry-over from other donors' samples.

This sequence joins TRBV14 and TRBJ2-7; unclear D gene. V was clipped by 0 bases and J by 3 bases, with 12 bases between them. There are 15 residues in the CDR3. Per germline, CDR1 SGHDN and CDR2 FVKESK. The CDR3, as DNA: TGTGCCAGCAGCCAAGACCACGGCCCGGTCTACGAGCAGTACTTC. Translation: CASSQDHGPVYEQYF.

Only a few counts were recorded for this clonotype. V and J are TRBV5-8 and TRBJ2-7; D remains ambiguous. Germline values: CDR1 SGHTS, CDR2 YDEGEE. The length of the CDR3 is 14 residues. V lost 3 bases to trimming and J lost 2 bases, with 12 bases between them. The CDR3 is CASSWDMNTYEQYF. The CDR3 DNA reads TGTGCCAGCAGCTGGGATATGAATACCTACGAGCAGTACTTC.

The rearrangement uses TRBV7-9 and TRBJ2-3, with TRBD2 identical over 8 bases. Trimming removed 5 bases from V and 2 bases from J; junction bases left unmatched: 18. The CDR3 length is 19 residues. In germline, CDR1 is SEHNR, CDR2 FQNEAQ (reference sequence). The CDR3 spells CASSRRPSGGPNDTDTQYF. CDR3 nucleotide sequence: TGTGCCAGCAGCAGACGACCAAGCGGGGGCCCCAATGACACAGATACGCAGTATTTT.

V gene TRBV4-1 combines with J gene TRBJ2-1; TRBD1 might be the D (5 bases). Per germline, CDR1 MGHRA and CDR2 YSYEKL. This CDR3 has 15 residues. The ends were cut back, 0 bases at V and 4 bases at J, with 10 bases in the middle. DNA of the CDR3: TGCGCCAGCAGCCAAGATCTTGACAGATACAATGAGCAGTTCTTC. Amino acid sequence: CASSQDLDRYNEQFF.

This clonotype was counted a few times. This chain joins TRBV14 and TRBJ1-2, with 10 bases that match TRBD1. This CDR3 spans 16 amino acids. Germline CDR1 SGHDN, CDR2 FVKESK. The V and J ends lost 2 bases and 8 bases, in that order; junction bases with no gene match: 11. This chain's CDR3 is CASSQRDRGGSWGYTF. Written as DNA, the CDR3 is TGTGCCAGCAGCCAACGGGACAGGGGAGGATCCTGGGGCTACACCTTC.

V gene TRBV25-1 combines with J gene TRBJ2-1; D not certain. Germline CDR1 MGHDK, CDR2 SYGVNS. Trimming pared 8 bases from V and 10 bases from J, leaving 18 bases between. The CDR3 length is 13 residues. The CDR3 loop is CASHPLGREEQFF. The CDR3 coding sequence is TGTGCCAGCCACCCCTTAGGGCGAGAGGAGCAGTTCTTC.

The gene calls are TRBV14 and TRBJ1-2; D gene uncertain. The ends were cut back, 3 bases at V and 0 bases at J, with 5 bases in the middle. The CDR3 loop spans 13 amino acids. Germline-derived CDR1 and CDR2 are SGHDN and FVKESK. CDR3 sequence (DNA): TGTGCCAGCAGCCACAGAACTAACTATGGCTACACCTTC. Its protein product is CASSHRTNYGYTF.

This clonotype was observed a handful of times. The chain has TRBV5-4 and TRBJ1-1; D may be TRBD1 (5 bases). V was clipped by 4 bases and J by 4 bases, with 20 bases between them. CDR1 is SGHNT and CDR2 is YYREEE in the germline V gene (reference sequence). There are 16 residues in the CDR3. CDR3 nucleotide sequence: TGTGCCAGCAGCCCGTTGGATTTCGGGACCCCCACTGAAGCTTTCTTT. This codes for CASSPLDFGTPTEAFF.

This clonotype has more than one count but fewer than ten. This CDR3 reads CASSLNAGAKYQETQYF. The CDR3 coding sequence is TGTGCCAGCAGTTTAAATGCGGGGGCGAAGTACCAAGAGACCCAGTACTTC. The V gene is TRBV27, the J gene TRBJ2-5, with D perhaps TRBD2 (7 bases). The CDR3 is 17 residues long. Germline V gene lookup returns CDR1 MNHEY and CDR2 SMNVEV (reference sequence). V was trimmed by 2 bases and J by 0 bases, leaving 16 bases between them.

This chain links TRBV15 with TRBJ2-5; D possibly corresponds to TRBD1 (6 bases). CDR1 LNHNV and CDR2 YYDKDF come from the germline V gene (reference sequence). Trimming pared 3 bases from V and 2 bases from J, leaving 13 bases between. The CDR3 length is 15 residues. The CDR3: CATSSMNRVQETQYF. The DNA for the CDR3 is TGTGCCACCAGCAGCATGAACAGGGTACAAGAGACCCAGTACTTC.

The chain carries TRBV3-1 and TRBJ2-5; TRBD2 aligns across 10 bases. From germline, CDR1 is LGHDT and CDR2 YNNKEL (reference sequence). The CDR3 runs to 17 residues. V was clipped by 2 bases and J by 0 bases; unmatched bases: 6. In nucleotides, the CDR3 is TGTGCCAGCAGCCAAAGGACTAGCGGACGGTACCAAGAGACCCAGTACTTC. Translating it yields CASSQRTSGRYQETQYF.

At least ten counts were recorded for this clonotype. The CDR3 DNA is TGTGCCGGTCGGGATCGGTACACTGAAGCTTTCTTT. Amino acids: CAGRDRYTEAFF. The V and J genes are TRBV7-9 and TRBJ1-1; D is ambiguous. The CDR3 covers 12 residues. V lost 11 bases and J lost 3, with 13 bases in between. Germline V gene data show CDR1 as SEHNR and CDR2 as FQNEAQ (reference sequence).

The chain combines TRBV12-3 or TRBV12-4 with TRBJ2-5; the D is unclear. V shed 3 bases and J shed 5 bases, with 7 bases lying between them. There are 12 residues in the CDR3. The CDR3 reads CASSLVSETQYF. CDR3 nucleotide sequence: TGTGCCAGCAGTTTGGTCAGCGAGACCCAGTACTTC.

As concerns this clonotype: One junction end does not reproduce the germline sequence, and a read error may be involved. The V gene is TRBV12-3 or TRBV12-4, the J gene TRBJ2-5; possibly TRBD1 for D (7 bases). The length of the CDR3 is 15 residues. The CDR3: CVSRSDREEGETQYF. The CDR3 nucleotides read TGTGTCAGCAGGTCCGACAGGGAGGAGGGAGAGACCCAGTACTTC.

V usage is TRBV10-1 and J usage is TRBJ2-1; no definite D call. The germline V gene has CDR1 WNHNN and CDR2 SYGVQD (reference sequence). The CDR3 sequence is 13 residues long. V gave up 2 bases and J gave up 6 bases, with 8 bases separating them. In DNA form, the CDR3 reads TGCGCCAGCAGTGAGGGGTCCAGCAATGAGCAGTTCTTC. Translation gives CASSEGSSNEQFF.

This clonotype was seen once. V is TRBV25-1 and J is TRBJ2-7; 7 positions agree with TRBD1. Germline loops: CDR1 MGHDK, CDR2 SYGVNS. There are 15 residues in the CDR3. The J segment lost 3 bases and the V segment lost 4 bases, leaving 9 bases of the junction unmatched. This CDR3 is CASSARTGPIYEQYF. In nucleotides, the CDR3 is TGTGCCAGCAGTGCTCGGACAGGCCCAATCTACGAGCAGTACTTC.

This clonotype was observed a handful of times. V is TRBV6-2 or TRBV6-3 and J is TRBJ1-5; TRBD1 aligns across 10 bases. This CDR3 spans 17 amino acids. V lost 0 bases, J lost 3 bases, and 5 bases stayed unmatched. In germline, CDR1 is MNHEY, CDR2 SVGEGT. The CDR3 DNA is TGTGCCAGCAGTTACTCCCCCGGGACAGGGGCCAATCAGCCCCAGCATTTT. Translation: CASSYSPGTGANQPQHF.

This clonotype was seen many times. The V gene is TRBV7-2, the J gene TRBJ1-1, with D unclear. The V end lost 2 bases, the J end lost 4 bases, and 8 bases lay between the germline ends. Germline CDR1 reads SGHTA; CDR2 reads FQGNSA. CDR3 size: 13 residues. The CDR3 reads CASSLRPGTEAFF. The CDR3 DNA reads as TGTGCCAGCAGCTTAAGGCCGGGCACTGAAGCTTTCTTT.

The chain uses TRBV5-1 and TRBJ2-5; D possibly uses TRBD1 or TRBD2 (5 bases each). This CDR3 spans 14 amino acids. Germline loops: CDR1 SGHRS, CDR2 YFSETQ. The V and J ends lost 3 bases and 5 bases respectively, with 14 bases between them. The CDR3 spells CASSSPARDETQYF. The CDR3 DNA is TGCGCCAGCAGCTCCCCCGCCAGGGACGAGACCCAGTACTTC.

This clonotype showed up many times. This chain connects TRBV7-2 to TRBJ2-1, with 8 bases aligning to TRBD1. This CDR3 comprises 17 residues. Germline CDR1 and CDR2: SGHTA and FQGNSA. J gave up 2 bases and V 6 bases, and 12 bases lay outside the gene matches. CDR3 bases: TGTGCCAGCAGGTCTCACGTCGAGGACAGGGCCTACAATGAGCAGTTCTTC. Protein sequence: CASRSHVEDRAYNEQFF.

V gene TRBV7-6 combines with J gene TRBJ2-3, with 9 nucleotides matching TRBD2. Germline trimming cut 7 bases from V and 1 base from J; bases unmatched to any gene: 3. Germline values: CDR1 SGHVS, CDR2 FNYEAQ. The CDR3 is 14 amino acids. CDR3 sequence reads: CASTERGGTDTQYF. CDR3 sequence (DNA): TGTGCCAGCACCGAGCGGGGGGGCACAGATACGCAGTATTTT.

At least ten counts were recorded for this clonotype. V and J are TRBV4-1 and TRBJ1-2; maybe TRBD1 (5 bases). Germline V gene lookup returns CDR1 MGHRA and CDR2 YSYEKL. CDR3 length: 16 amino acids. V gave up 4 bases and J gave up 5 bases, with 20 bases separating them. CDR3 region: CASSLHWDGATYGYTF. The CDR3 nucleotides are TGCGCCAGCAGCCTGCACTGGGACGGAGCTACGTATGGCTACACCTTC.

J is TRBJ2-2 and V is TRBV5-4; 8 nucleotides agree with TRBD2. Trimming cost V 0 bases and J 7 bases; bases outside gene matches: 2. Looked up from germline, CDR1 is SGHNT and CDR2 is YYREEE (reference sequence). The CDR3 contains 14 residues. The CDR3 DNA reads TGTGCCAGCAGCTTGGCCCGGGAGGGCGGGGAGCTGTTTTTT. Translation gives CASSLAREGGELFF.

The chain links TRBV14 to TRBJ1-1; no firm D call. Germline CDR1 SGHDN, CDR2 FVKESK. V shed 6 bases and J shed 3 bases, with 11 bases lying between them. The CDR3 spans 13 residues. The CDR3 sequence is CASRPDGDTEAFF. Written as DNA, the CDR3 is TGTGCCAGCAGACCAGACGGGGACACTGAAGCTTTCTTT.

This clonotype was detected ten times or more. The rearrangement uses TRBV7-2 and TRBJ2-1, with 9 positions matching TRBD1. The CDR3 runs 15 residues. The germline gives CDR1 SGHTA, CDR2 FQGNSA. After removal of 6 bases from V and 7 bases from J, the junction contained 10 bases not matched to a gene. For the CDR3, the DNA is TGTGCCAGCAGGGAGAGGGACAGGGCATCAAATGAGCAGTTCTTC. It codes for CASRERDRASNEQFF.

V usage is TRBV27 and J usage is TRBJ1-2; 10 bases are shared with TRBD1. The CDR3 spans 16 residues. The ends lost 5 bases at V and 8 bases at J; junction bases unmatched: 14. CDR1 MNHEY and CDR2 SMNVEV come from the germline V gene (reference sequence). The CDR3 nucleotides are TGTGCCAGCAGTACTTTGGGACAGGGGCCTAATTCCGGCTACACCTTC. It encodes CASSTLGQGPNSGYTF.

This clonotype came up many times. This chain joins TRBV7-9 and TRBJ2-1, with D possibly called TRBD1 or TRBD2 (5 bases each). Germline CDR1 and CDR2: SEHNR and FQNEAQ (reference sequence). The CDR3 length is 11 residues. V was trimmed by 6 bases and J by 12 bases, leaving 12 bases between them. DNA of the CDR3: TGTGCCAGCAGAGGACATGAGGGGCAGTTCTTC. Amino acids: CASRGHEGQFF.